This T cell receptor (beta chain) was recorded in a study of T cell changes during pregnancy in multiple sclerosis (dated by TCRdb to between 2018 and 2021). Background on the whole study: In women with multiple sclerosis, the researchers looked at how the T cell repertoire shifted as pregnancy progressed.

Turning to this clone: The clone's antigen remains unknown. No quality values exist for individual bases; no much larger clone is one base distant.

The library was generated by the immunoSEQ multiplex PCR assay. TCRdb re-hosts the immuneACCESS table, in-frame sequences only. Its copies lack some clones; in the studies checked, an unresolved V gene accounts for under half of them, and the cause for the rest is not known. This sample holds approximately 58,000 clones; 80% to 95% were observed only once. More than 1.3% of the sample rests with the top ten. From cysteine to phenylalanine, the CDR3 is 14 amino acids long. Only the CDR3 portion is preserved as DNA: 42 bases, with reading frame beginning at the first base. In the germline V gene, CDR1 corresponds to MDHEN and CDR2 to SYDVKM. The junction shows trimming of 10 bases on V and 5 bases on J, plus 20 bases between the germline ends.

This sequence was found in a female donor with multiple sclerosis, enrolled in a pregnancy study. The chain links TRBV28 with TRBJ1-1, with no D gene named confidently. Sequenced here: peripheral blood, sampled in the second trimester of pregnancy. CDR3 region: CATTSDGTGTEAFF. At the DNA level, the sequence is TGTGCCACCACGTCGGACGGTACGGGGACTGAAGCTTTCTTT.